Below, 16 T cell receptor beta chains from the same sample are listed, as sequenced in a study of regulatory T cells in long-lasting Graves disease. Both iRepertoire HTBI primers and Arm-PCR of CDR3 regions were used to build the TCR beta libraries. TCRdb recomputed calls from the multiplex PCR reads with MiXCR, one row per CDR3 protein. Among about 420,000 distinct CDR3 sequences listed, 20% to 30% were seen once. The time point denotes: persistent/refractory GD, antithyroid drugs over 5 years with positive TRAb. Extracted RNA from PBMCs served as the source of the TCR library. The sequences come from peripheral blood mononuclear cells (PBMCs), collected when the disease was refractory, from a patient treated with antithyroid drugs. These receptors originate from a female donor with Graves disease.

This clonotype was counted between two and nine times. The chain has TRBV4-3 and TRBJ2-7, with 11 positions matching TRBD1. CDR1 and CDR2 from the germline V gene are LGHNA and YSLEER. The CDR3 is 14 residues long. The J segment lost 7 bases and the V segment lost 4 bases, leaving 6 bases of the junction unmatched. Written as DNA, the CDR3 is TGCGCCAGCAGCCGGACAGGGGGCTTAGAGGAGCAGTACTTC. Protein: CASSRTGGLEEQYF.

This clonotype was observed a few times. The chain carries TRBV6-1 and TRBJ2-5, with 10 bases lining up with TRBD1. The germline V gene encodes CDR1 MNHNS and CDR2 SASEGT. The ends lost 8 bases at V and 6 bases at J; junction bases unmatched: 6. The CDR3 consists of 13 residues. The CDR3 loop reads CASGTGVPQTQYF. For the CDR3, the DNA is TGTGCCAGCGGGACAGGGGTTCCACAGACCCAGTACTTC.

The table lists this clonotype with many counts. V usage is TRBV12-3 or TRBV12-4 and J usage is TRBJ1-1, with D unclear. Deletions cut 5 bases from V and 2 bases from J, with 9 bases between. The CDR3 is 13 residues long. This CDR3 reads CASSNYPNTEAFF. The CDR3 DNA sequence: TGTGCCAGCAGTAATTATCCCAACACTGAAGCTTTCTTT.

The gene calls are TRBV19 and TRBJ2-2; D is undetermined. Per germline, CDR1 LNHDA and CDR2 SQIVND (reference sequence). Trimming removed 10 bases at V and 3 bases at J, with 15 bases between. The CDR3 has 14 residues. The CDR3: CATKANGYTGELFF. Here the CDR3 DNA reads TGTGCCACAAAGGCAAACGGGTACACCGGGGAGCTGTTTTTT.

The V call is TRBV18, the J call TRBJ1-1, with D uncertain. V was cut by 3 bases and J by 5 bases, with 16 bases left in between. The CDR3 length is 15 residues. Germline V lookup: CDR1 KGHSH, CDR2 LQKENI. CDR3 DNA: TGTGCCAGCTCACCGGGTGTGACCGGGTTTACTGAAGCTTTCTTT. This codes for CASSPGVTGFTEAFF.

The chain has TRBV2 and TRBJ1-3; tentative D call: TRBD1 (5 bases). Trimming cost V 6 bases and J 0 bases, with 9 bases left between them. This CDR3 comprises 14 residues. The germline gives CDR1 SNHLY, CDR2 FYNNEI. For the CDR3, the DNA is TGTGCCAGCAGGACAGCGAGCTCTGGAAACACCATATATTTT. It is translated as CASRTASSGNTIYF.

This clonotype occurred many times. V and J are TRBV28 and TRBJ1-2; 8 nucleotides match TRBD1. V shed 5 bases and J 5 bases; nucleotides not matched to a gene: 16. Germline lookup yields CDR1 MDHEN and CDR2 SYDVKM. The CDR3 length is 17 residues. The chain's CDR3 is CASSQAGTGYGRYGYTF. The DNA for the CDR3 is TGTGCCAGCAGTCAGGCGGGGACAGGATACGGCCGATATGGCTACACCTTC.

This clonotype showed up many times. The chain has TRBV28 and TRBJ1-4; the match to TRBD1 covers 10 bases. Trimming took 7 bases from V and 7 from J; bases not matched to a gene: 9. Per the germline V gene, CDR1 is MDHEN and CDR2 is SYDVKM. The CDR3 is 15 amino acids. The CDR3 spells CASTRVGTGAEKLFF. CDR3 coding DNA: TGTGCCAGCACCCGTGTTGGGACAGGGGCTGAAAAACTGTTTTTT.

Many counts were recorded for this clonotype. The chain couples TRBV28 to TRBJ2-7; TRBD1 aligns across 9 bases. From germline, CDR1 is MDHEN and CDR2 SYDVKM. The CDR3 covers 14 residues. The trim removed 5 bases at V and 5 bases at J, leaving 7 bases unmatched. CDR3: CASSEQGARNEQYF. CDR3 nucleotides: TGTGCCAGCAGTGAACAGGGGGCAAGAAACGAGCAGTACTTC.

This clonotype showed up just a few times. The chain couples TRBV2 to TRBJ2-7; 10 positions match TRBD1. The CDR3 consists of 14 residues. The J segment lost 6 bases and the V segment lost 8 bases, leaving 10 bases of the junction unmatched. Germline CDR1 is SNHLY and CDR2 is FYNNEI. CDR3 region: CASFPGQGVSEQYF. CDR3 DNA sequence: TGTGCCAGCTTTCCCGGACAGGGGGTGTCCGAGCAGTACTTC.

The V call is TRBV11-2, the J call TRBJ1-3; possible D gene TRBD1, 5 bases. The CDR3 is made up of 16 amino acids. Deletions cut 7 bases from V and 2 bases from J, with 18 bases between. Germline-derived CDR1 and CDR2 are SGHAT and FQNNGV. CDR3 DNA sequence: TGTGCCAGCAACTCCATACGGGGACCGGCTGGAAACACCATATATTTT. This gives the protein CASNSIRGPAGNTIYF.

This clonotype was detected many times. J is TRBJ2-7 and V is TRBV2, with D tentatively TRBD1 (6 bases). V shed 6 bases and J shed 0 bases, with 15 bases lying between them. This CDR3 region has 15 residues. The germline V gene encodes CDR1 SNHLY and CDR2 FYNNEI. CDR3 nucleotide sequence: TGTGCCAGCAGAGCCGGGACAACGCTCTCCTACGAGCAGTACTTC. Protein sequence: CASRAGTTLSYEQYF.

This clonotype was detected ten times or more. The rearrangement joins TRBV20-1 to TRBJ2-7; the match to TRBD2 covers 13 bases. V was pared by 6 bases and J by 0 bases, with 5 bases of the junction left unmatched. The CDR3 spans 15 residues. Germline assignment: CDR1 DFQATT and CDR2 SNEGSKA (reference sequence). The CDR3 spells CSAMGLAGSSYEQYF. As DNA, the CDR3 is TGCAGTGCGATGGGACTAGCGGGAAGCTCCTACGAGCAGTACTTC.

This clonotype occurred a few times. This CDR3 is missing its conserved last phenylalanine or tryptophan, likely due to a read error. This CDR3 is CASSPGPNIQYI. CDR3 coding DNA: TGTGCCAGCTCACCAGGACCAAACATTCAGTACATC. The J gene is TRBJ2-4, the V gene TRBV18; no clear D gene. The germline V and J ends were trimmed by 2 bases and 6 bases, with 5 bases remaining between them. Per germline, CDR1 KGHSH and CDR2 LQKENI. The CDR3 spans 12 residues.

This clonotype has at least ten counts. V usage is TRBV2 and J usage is TRBJ1-2; TRBD1 is a possible D gene (6 bases). V was cut by 6 bases and J by 0 bases, with 11 bases left in between. Germline V lookup: CDR1 SNHLY, CDR2 FYNNEI. This CDR3 region has 14 residues. CDR3 in amino acids: CASSRDTSNYGYTF. CDR3 DNA: TGTGCCAGCAGCCGGGACACTTCTAACTATGGCTACACCTTC.

At least ten counts were recorded for this clonotype. The gene calls are TRBV28 and TRBJ2-5, with D possibly being TRBD2 (6 bases). V lost 5 bases and J 5 bases, leaving 18 bases between the germline ends. There are 15 residues in the CDR3. Germline CDR1 and CDR2: MDHEN and SYDVKM. CDR3 DNA: TGTGCCAGCAGTGCCCTCGGGACTGGGGGGGAGACCCAGTACTTC. Residues: CASSALGTGGETQYF.